These 5 T cell receptor beta chains share one sample of origin, sequenced in a study of blood T cell repertoires in COVID-19. Only in-frame clones appear in the TCRdb table, and some are missing; sequencing was by immunoSEQ multiplex PCR. The sample has approximately 280,000 clones; 70% to 90% are singletons. Sequenced input: peripheral blood. These receptors all come from a woman aged 65 to 85 with acute or convalescent COVID-19.

This sequence joins TRBV2 and TRBJ2-2; tentative D call: TRBD2 (6 bases). V was shortened by 3 bases and J by 4 bases, with 18 bases between the two germline ends. The CDR3 spans 17 residues. CDR1 and CDR2 from the germline V gene are SNHLY and FYNNEI. This chain's CDR3 is CASSDVLAPWGTGELFF. CDR3 nucleotides: TGTGCCAGCAGTGACGTACTAGCCCCCTGGGGCACCGGGGAGCTGTTTTTT. The entire variable domain, with the rest obtained from reference TRBV2 and TRBJ2-2, is as follows: EPEVTQTPSHQVTQMGQEVILRCVPISNHLYFYWYRQILGQKVEFLVSFYNNEISEKSEIFDDQFSVERPDGSNFTLKIRSTKLEDSAMYFCASSDVLAPWGTGELFFGEGSRLTVL.

This chain connects TRBV6-5 to TRBJ1-2; 7 bases map to TRBD1. V was pared by 5 bases and J by 10 bases, with 10 bases of the junction left unmatched. Germline-derived CDR1 and CDR2 are MNHEY and SVGAGI. This CDR3 is built from 13 residues. CDR3 amino acids: CASSQTGKVDYTF. The CDR3 coding sequence is TGTGCCAGCAGTCAGACAGGGAAGGTGGACTACACCTTC.

This clone was observed a few times. V and J are TRBV2 and TRBJ1-6; the match to TRBD1 covers 7 bases. The V and J ends lost 6 bases and 7 bases, in that order; junction bases with no gene match: 6. The CDR3 is made up of 14 amino acids. Germline V CDR1 and CDR2: SNHLY, FYNNEI. The CDR3, as DNA: TGTGCCAGCAGCTTTGGGACAGCCAATTCACCCCTCCACTTT. This sequence encodes CASSFGTANSPLHF.

The chain couples TRBV6-5 to TRBJ1-1; a possible D gene is TRBD1 (5 bases). Germline CDR1 MNHEY, CDR2 SVGAGI. The CDR3 sequence is 12 residues long. Trimming took off 7 bases at V and 10 bases at J, with 16 bases between the two ends. CDR3 loop: CASNPTVGPAFF. DNA for the CDR3: TGTGCCAGCAATCCGACAGTTGGCCCAGCTTTCTTT.

V gene TRBV3-1 (or the pseudogene TRBV3-2) combines with J gene TRBJ2-1; D is unresolved. Germline loops: CDR1 LGHDT, CDR2 YNNKEL (reference sequence). This CDR3 spans 11 amino acids. Trimming left V 2 bases short and J 6 bases short, with 2 bases between. This chain's CDR3 is CASSQLNEQFF. CDR3 in DNA: TGTGCCAGCAGCCAACTCAATGAGCAGTTCTTC.